A selection of T cell receptor beta chains follows, all from one sample in a study of a mutant IDH1 vaccine in newly diagnosed glioma. These TCRs' antigens remain unknown. This table comes from immunoSEQ multiplex PCR, and its TCRdb copy is limited to in-frame clones, with some not included. Altogether over 30,000 clones are present, approximately 92% being singletons, with the ten largest covering approximately 5.1%. This material consisted of PBMCs, taken from a glioma patient whose treatment included an IDH1 peptide vaccine. The receptors were gathered from a middle-aged woman with glioma. CDR3s include the opening cysteine and the closing phenylalanine or tryptophan. D genes are given only for firm matches. A clone size is listed for some rows: how often the clone was seen (once, few, many), or a class if it is expanded.

D gene: TRBD1
J gene: TRBJ1-2
clone size: -
V gene: TRBV6-5
CDR3 protein: CASSLGQGVLIYGYTF
CDR3 DNA: TGTGCCAGCAGTTTGGGACAGGGGGTACTAATCTATGGCTACACCTTC

D gene: TRBD1
J gene: TRBJ1-1
clone size: -
V gene: TRBV28
CDR3 protein: CASSPLGGGFTEAFF
CDR3 DNA: TGTGCCAGCAGTCCCCTGGGAGGGGGCTTCACTGAAGCTTTCTTT

D gene: -
J gene: TRBJ2-7
clone size: -
V gene: TRBV13
CDR3 protein: CASSSGLYEQYF
CDR3 DNA: TGTGCCAGCAGCTCGGGACTCTACGAGCAGTACTTC

D gene: TRBD1
J gene: TRBJ1-2
clone size: -
V gene: TRBV11-2
CDR3 protein: CASSLSRQGDGYTF
CDR3 DNA: TGTGCCAGCAGCTTATCTAGGCAGGGGGATGGCTACACCTTC

D gene: -
J gene: TRBJ2-1
clone size: -
V gene: TRBV27
CDR3 protein: CASSLSESSYNEQFF
CDR3 DNA: TGTGCCAGCAGTTTATCAGAGAGCTCCTACAATGAGCAGTTCTTC

D gene: -
J gene: TRBJ1-2
clone size: -
V gene: TRBV20-1
CDR3 protein: CSARGGPGYTF
CDR3 DNA: TGCAGTGCTAGGGGGGGGCCTGGCTACACCTTC

D gene: TRBD1
J gene: TRBJ2-7
clone size: -
V gene: TRBV5-1
CDR3 protein: CASSPTGGREQYF
CDR3 DNA: TGCGCCAGCAGTCCTACAGGGGGCCGGGAGCAGTACTTC

D gene: TRBD2
J gene: TRBJ2-3
clone size: -
V gene: TRBV7-2
CDR3 protein: CASSWSAGTSGTDTQYF
CDR3 DNA: TGTGCCAGCAGCTGGTCGGCCGGGACTAGCGGTACAGATACGCAGTATTTT

D gene: -
J gene: TRBJ2-7
clone size: -
V gene: TRBV6-1
CDR3 protein: CASSEFGRGRPEQYF
CDR3 DNA: TGTGCCAGCAGTGAGTTTGGTAGGGGTCGCCCCGAGCAGTACTTC

D gene: -
J gene: TRBJ1-2
clone size: -
V gene: TRBV15
CDR3 protein: CATSGDDRLYGYTF
CDR3 DNA: TGTGCCACCAGCGGAGACGACCGACTCTATGGCTACACCTTC

D gene: -
J gene: TRBJ2-3
clone size: -
V gene: TRBV19
CDR3 protein: CASSIWGTSTDTQYF
CDR3 DNA: TGTGCCAGTAGTATTTGGGGGACTAGCACAGATACGCAGTATTTT

D gene: -
J gene: TRBJ1-6
clone size: -
V gene: TRBV7-8
CDR3 protein: CASTSPLGNPNSPLHF
CDR3 DNA: TGTGCCAGCACATCCCCACTTGGGAATCCAAATTCACCCCTCCACTTT

D gene: -
J gene: TRBJ1-1
clone size: -
V gene: TRBV2
CDR3 protein: CASSGNRMGTEAFF
CDR3 DNA: TGTGCCAGCAGTGGGAACAGGATGGGGACTGAAGCTTTCTTT

D gene: -
J gene: TRBJ2-3
clone size: -
V gene: TRBV6-5
CDR3 protein: CASSDSRIANTQYF
CDR3 DNA: TGTGCCAGTTCGGACTCTAGGATCGCGAATACGCAGTATTTT

D gene: -
J gene: TRBJ1-1
clone size: -
V gene: TRBV29-1
CDR3 protein: CSVVRNTEAFF
CDR3 DNA: TGCAGCGTTGTTAGAAACACTGAAGCTTTCTTT

D gene: -
J gene: TRBJ1-5
clone size: -
V gene: TRBV5-6
CDR3 protein: CASSLSGVLQPQHF
CDR3 DNA: TGTGCCAGCAGCTTATCTGGGGTTCTTCAGCCCCAGCATTTT

D gene: -
J gene: TRBJ1-2
clone size: -
V gene: TRBV2
CDR3 protein: CASKIGQDSNYGYTF
CDR3 DNA: TGTGCCAGCAAAATTGGTCAGGACAGTAACTATGGCTACACCTTC

D gene: TRBD2
J gene: TRBJ2-1
clone size: -
V gene: TRBV12-5
CDR3 protein: CASGSRAGGADEQFF
CDR3 DNA: TGTGCTAGTGGTTCTAGAGCGGGAGGCGCGGATGAGCAGTTCTTC

D gene: -
J gene: TRBJ2-2
clone size: -
V gene: TRBV29-1
CDR3 protein: CSVEDSSGELFF
CDR3 DNA: TGCAGCGTTGAAGATAGCTCCGGGGAGCTGTTTTTT

D gene: TRBD1
J gene: TRBJ2-3
clone size: -
V gene: TRBV6-5
CDR3 protein: CASSYSKTGGTDTQYF
CDR3 DNA: TGTGCCAGCAGTTACTCGAAAACAGGGGGCACAGATACGCAGTATTTT

D gene: -
J gene: TRBJ1-3
clone size: -
V gene: TRBV2
CDR3 protein: CATSRGSSGNTIYF
CDR3 DNA: TGTGCCACCTCCAGGGGAAGCTCTGGAAACACCATATATTTT

D gene: -
J gene: TRBJ1-5
clone size: -
V gene: TRBV29-1
CDR3 protein: CSVAQGGGQPQHF
CDR3 DNA: TGCAGCGTTGCGCAGGGAGGTGGTCAGCCCCAGCATTTT

D gene: TRBD2
J gene: TRBJ2-5
clone size: once
V gene: TRBV7-9
CDR3 protein: CASSPPGLAGVETQYF
CDR3 DNA: TGTGCCAGCAGCCCACCGGGACTAGCGGGGGTGGAGACCCAGTACTTC

D gene: -
J gene: TRBJ1-1
clone size: -
V gene: TRBV4-2
CDR3 protein: CASSQQGLNTEAFF
CDR3 DNA: TGTGCCAGCAGCCAGCAGGGGCTGAACACTGAAGCTTTCTTT

D gene: -
J gene: TRBJ2-7
clone size: once
V gene: TRBV10-1
CDR3 protein: CASSEKVSYEQYF
CDR3 DNA: TGCGCCAGCAGTGAGAAGGTCTCCTACGAGCAGTACTTC

D gene: -
J gene: TRBJ1-6
clone size: few
V gene: TRBV6-1
CDR3 protein: CASSEVKGSNSPLHF
CDR3 DNA: TGTGCCAGCAGTGAAGTCAAGGGATCTAATTCACCCCTCCACTTT

D gene: -
J gene: TRBJ2-1
clone size: -
V gene: TRBV19
CDR3 protein: CASRGLGQGGDEQFF
CDR3 DNA: TGTGCCAGTAGGGGCCTCGGACAGGGAGGGGATGAGCAGTTCTTC

D gene: -
J gene: TRBJ1-1
clone size: -
V gene: TRBV5-1
CDR3 protein: CASSLGHGVNTEAFF
CDR3 DNA: TGCGCCAGCAGCTTAGGACACGGGGTGAACACTGAAGCTTTCTTT

D gene: TRBD2
J gene: TRBJ2-1
clone size: -
V gene: TRBV4-1
CDR3 protein: CASSQEGGLAGKYNEQFF
CDR3 DNA: TGCGCCAGCAGCCAAGAGGGCGGACTAGCGGGAAAATACAATGAGCAGTTCTTC

D gene: -
J gene: TRBJ1-2
clone size: -
V gene: TRBV29-1
CDR3 protein: CSVEDSRNYGYTF
CDR3 DNA: TGCAGCGTTGAAGATAGTCGGAACTATGGCTACACCTTC

D gene: TRBD1
J gene: TRBJ2-3
clone size: -
V gene: TRBV14
CDR3 protein: CASSHGTGHSTDTQYF
CDR3 DNA: TGTGCCAGCAGCCATGGGACAGGGCATAGCACAGATACGCAGTATTTT

D gene: TRBD1
J gene: TRBJ1-1
clone size: -
V gene: TRBV7-2
CDR3 protein: CASSASRGRDTEAFF
CDR3 DNA: TGTGCCAGCAGCGCAAGCAGGGGGCGGGACACTGAAGCTTTCTTT

D gene: -
J gene: TRBJ2-1
clone size: -
V gene: TRBV2
CDR3 protein: CASSEGIGGRGPRYNEQFF
CDR3 DNA: TGTGCCAGCAGTGAAGGGATAGGGGGGCGGGGCCCCCGCTACAATGAGCAGTTCTTC

D gene: -
J gene: TRBJ1-5
clone size: -
V gene: TRBV19
CDR3 protein: CASSIVGLVQPQHF
CDR3 DNA: TGTGCCAGTAGTATAGTTGGTTTGGTTCAGCCCCAGCATTTT

D gene: TRBD1
J gene: TRBJ1-3
clone size: -
V gene: TRBV18
CDR3 protein: CASSGQEGNTIYF
CDR3 DNA: TGTGCCAGCTCAGGACAGGAGGGAAACACCATATATTTT

D gene: -
J gene: TRBJ1-5
clone size: -
V gene: TRBV30
CDR3 protein: CAWDPGNNQPQHF
CDR3 DNA: TGTGCCTGGGACCCAGGTAACAATCAGCCCCAGCATTTT

D gene: -
J gene: TRBJ1-3
clone size: -
V gene: TRBV6-1
CDR3 protein: CASSEALRDTIYF
CDR3 DNA: TGTGCCAGCAGTGAAGCGCTTAGAGACACCATATATTTT